The TCR beta chain described here comes from a study of molecular identifiers for immune sequencing clone quantification. Study conclusions and caveats: For highly expanded clones, sizes could be underestimated when identical TCR molecules share a barcode.

The CDR3 is 14 residues long. V lost 5 bases and J lost 0; bases outside the gene matches: 2. This clonotype was observed many times. Its antigen is as yet unknown. From the PCR reads, TCRdb called clonotypes with MiXCR, one entry per CDR3 protein. Here the sample spans about 640,000 distinct CDR3 sequences, about 20% being singletons. Sequenced: naive CD8+ T cells from blood, with Jurkat cell RNA spiked in. This sample's subset: FACS-sorted CD8+CD4-CCR7+CD45RA+ naive T cells. The source of this sequence is a human donor in good health. Some libraries in this study had Jurkat cell RNA spiked in. The V call is TRBV12-3 or TRBV12-4, the J call TRBJ1-2; 8 positions agree with TRBD1. The CDR3 sequence: CASSPDRANYGYTF. The CDR3 DNA sequence: TGTGCCAGCAGTCCGGACAGGGCTAACTATGGCTACACCTTC.